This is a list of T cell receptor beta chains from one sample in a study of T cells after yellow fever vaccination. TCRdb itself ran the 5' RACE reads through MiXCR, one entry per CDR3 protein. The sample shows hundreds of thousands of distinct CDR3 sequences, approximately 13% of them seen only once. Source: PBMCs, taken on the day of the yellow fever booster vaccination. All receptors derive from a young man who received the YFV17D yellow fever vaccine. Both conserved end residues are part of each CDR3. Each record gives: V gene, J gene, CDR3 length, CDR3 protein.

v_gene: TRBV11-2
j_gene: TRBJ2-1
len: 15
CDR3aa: CASSLAPVNHNEQFF

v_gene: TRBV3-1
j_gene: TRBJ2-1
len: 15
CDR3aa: CASSQARTGGAEQFF

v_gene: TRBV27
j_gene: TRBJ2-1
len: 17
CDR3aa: CASSLLAGGRFDNEQFF

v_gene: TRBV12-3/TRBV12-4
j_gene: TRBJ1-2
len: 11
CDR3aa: CASSLGLGYTF

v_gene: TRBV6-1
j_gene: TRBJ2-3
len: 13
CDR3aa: CASSERATDTQYF

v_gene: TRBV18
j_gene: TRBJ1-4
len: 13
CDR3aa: CASSPARGQKLFF

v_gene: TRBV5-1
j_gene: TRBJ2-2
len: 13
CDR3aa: CASGDRGIGELFF

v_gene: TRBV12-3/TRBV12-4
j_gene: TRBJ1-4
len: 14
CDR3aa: CASSQSGVGEKLFF

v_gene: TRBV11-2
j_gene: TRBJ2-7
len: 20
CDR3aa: CASSYSKIAGGSRGYYEQYF

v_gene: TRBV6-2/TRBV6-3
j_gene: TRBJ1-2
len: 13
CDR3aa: CASSRGLIYGYTF

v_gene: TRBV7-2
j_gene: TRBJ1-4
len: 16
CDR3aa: CASSLYGTVGNEKLFF

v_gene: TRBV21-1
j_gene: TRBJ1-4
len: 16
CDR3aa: CASSHSHRGLGEKLFF

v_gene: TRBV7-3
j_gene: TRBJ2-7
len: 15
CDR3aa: CASSLLAGAAYEQYF

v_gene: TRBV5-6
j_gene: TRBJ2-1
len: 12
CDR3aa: CASSLGDNEQFF

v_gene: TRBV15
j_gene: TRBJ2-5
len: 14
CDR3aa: CATSRESVQETQYF

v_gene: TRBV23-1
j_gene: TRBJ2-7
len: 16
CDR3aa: CASSQSPPRGSYEQYF

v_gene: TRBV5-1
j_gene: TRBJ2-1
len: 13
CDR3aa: CASSEGFNNEQFF

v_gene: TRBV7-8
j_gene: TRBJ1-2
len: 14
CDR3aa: CASGPRTDFYGYTF

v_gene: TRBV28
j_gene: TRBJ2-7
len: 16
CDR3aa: CASRLDRGMVSYEQYF

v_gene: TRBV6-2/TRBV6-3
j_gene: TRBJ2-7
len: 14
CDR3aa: CASSPGAGAHEQYF

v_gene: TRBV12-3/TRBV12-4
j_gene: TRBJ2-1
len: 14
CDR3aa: CASSLGIGYNEQFF

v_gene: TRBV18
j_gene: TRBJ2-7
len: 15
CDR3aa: CASSSRGVVAYEQYF

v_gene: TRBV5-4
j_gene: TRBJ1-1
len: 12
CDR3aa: CASSSRGLEAFF

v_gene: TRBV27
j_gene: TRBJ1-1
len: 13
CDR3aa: CASSLSGGTEAFF

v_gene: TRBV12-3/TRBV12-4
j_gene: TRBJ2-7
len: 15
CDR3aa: CASSLGVAGVGEQYF

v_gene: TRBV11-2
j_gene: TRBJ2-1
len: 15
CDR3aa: CASSPARLVTYEQFF

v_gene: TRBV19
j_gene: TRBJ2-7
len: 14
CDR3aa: CASTKTSGGYEQYF

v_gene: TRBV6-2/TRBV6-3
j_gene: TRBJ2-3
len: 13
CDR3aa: CASSYWDTDTQYF

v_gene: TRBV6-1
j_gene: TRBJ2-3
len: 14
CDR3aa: CASSVAGPTDTQYF

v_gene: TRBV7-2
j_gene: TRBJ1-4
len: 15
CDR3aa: CASSSRDRGNEKLFF

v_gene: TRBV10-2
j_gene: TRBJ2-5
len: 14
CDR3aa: CASSESGGPGTQYF

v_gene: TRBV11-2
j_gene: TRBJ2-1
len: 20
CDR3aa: CASSLDPGLAGLGSYNEQFF

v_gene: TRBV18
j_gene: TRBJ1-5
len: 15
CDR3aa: CASSPHQGGNQPQHF

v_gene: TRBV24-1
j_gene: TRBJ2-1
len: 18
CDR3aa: CATSDARTSGVHYNEQFF

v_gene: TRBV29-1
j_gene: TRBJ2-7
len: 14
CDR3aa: CSVFMGAPGYEQYF

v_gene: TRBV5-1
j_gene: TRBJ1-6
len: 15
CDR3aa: CASSLRFGDNSPLHF

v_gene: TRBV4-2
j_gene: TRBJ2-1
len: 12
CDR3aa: CASSRGVDEQFF

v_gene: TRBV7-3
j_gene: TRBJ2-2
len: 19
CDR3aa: CASSLLRPSGRGDTGELFF